Described below is a single T cell receptor beta chain sequence and its context. The target of this receptor is not known. No base quality values were provided; no much bigger clone lies one nucleotide off. These data come from a study of blood T cell repertoires in COVID-19 (dated by TCRdb to the early 2020s). Turning to the overall study: Collaborator samples came from the United States, Italy and Spain and covered acute and convalescent phases of COVID-19. The prospective study material was composed of cDNA or gDNA derived from T cells, B-cell-depleted T cells, or PBMCs. Deeply sampled blood TCRbeta repertoires from subjects exposed to, actively infected with, or recovered from COVID-19 were included in the dataset. The repertoires were made available in a free public database intended to serve as a resource for research on the immune response to SARS-CoV-2. Samples came from the ongoing ImmuneRACE study (first 160 participants) plus 1,254 subjects from 6 global collaborators. A de-identified subject ID, COVID-19 status, age in years and sex were almost always included in the sample metadata. Where available, HLA class I and class II types were obtained from metadata supplied by the sample provider rather than from assay-based typing.

From V the trimming removes 6 bases and from J it removes 4 bases, while the gene matches leave 0 bases of the junction unaccounted for. The CDR3 runs 12 amino acids, cysteine and phenylalanine included. The sequence is cut down to CDR3 DNA, 36 bases in frame from base 1. CDR1 and CDR2, looked up from the germline V gene, are ENHRY and SYGVKD. Participants in the prospective study were aged roughly 18 to 90 years, lived in about two dozen United States geographic areas, and enrolled through a virtual design. In the prospective study, participants were assigned to cohorts based on the clinical history participants reported in a screening survey and a study questionnaire. For ImmuneRACE Cohort 3, a participant was defined as recovered based on two consecutive negative NP/OP PCR tests, clearance by a healthcare professional, or resolution of symptoms. Each participant in the prospective study had whole blood, serum and a nasopharyngeal or oropharyngeal swab collected by mobile phlebotomists. Additional blood draws and questionnaires over an approximately two-month period could optionally be provided by prospective study participants. Blood samples from the prospective study were shipped frozen or at room temperature prior to DNA extraction.

TCRbeta CDR3 regions were amplified from genomic DNA by means of the immunoSEQ Assay, a bias-controlled multiplex PCR. The study's processing was this. Nucleated cell counts per sample were estimated from amplification of reference gene primers within the assay. To quantify the absolute abundance of each unique TCRbeta CDR3 rearrangement, sequence reads were collapsed and filtered. For each sample, productive Simpson clonality was calculated as the square root of Simpson's diversity index over productive rearrangements. As stored in TCRdb, this immuneACCESS dataset retains in-frame rearrangements with V and J assigned. A fraction of the clones does not appear; measured against another copy, unresolved V genes explain less than half of the discrepancy, and the remainder lacks a known reason. V and J calls and clone size are copied from that table; D and trimming were computed from the DNA. The sample table shows around 290,000 clones, and around 90% are seen once. Of the sample, just under 1% is held by the ten largest clones.

Broader findings and caveats from the paper: The amount of clinical and demographic metadata varied by source and participant and was provided uncurated.

The material sequenced was PBMCs or T cells enriched from blood (not recorded which). This receptor chain uses TRBV10-3 and TRBJ1-5, and TRBD1 aligns with 7 junction nucleotides. The TCR originated in a woman aged 25-40 years who had recovered from COVID-19. For the CDR3, the sequence is CAISRGNQPQHF. DNA sequence: TGTGCCATCAGCAGGGGGAATCAGCCCCAGCATTTT.